The 13 T cell receptor beta chains given below trace back to one sample, sequenced in a study of T cell changes during pregnancy in multiple sclerosis (dated by TCRdb to about 2019). Receptor libraries were prepared by the immunoSEQ multiplex PCR assay. Sourced from immuneACCESS, this table was stored by TCRdb with only in-frame sequences that have V and J called. A share of the clones is absent; for the studies checked, an unresolved V gene accounts for under half, and the remainder has no known explanation. Recorded for this sample are 70,000 to 75,000 clones; 85% to 95% of them occurred a single time. Of the sample, 2.3% is held by the ten largest clones. The specimen was peripheral blood, collected before pregnancy. These receptors originate from a female donor with multiple sclerosis, enrolled in a pregnancy study.

The chain employs TRBV29-1 and TRBJ2-1; 7 bases fit TRBD2. Germline assignment: CDR1 SQVTM and CDR2 ANQGSEA. V trimming: 0 bases; J trimming: 0 bases; junction bases outside the gene matches: 11. The CDR3 contains 18 residues. The CDR3 loop is CSVEDRGRGGGSYNEQFF. DNA of the CDR3: TGCAGCGTTGAAGATAGGGGTCGGGGCGGGGGCTCCTACAATGAGCAGTTCTTC.

The CDR3 DNA follows: TGTGCCAGCAGTCCTAGTAGTTTTAGTGAGCAGTTCTTC. As protein: CASSPSSFSEQFF. The chain joins TRBV7-2 to TRBJ2-1; no clear D. Deletions cut 6 bases from V and 9 bases from J, with 15 bases between. The CDR3 length is 13 residues. The V gene's germline CDR1 is SGHTA and CDR2 FQGNSA.

This chain joins TRBV5-4 and TRBJ1-2; perhaps TRBD1 as D (5 bases). CDR1 and CDR2 from the germline V gene are SGHNT and YYREEE (reference sequence). CDR3 size: 18 residues. The V end lost 4 bases, the J end lost 2 bases, and 24 bases lay between the germline ends. CDR3 amino acids: CASSHQLIRVGSNYGYTF. For the CDR3, the DNA is TGTGCCAGCAGCCACCAACTGATCAGGGTCGGGTCCAACTATGGCTACACCTTC.

V gene TRBV6-6 combines with J gene TRBJ1-2; 9 bases fit TRBD1. CDR1 is MNHNY, CDR2 SVGAGI, per germline (reference sequence). V shed 5 bases and J 4 bases; nucleotides not matched to a gene: 8. This CDR3 is 15 amino acids long. The CDR3 loop reads CASSHLDRGGYGYTF. The CDR3 DNA reads as TGTGCCAGCAGTCACCTGGACAGGGGCGGCTATGGCTACACCTTC.

V is TRBV11-3 and J is TRBJ2-2, with 7 bases lining up with TRBD1. In germline, CDR1 is SGHNT, CDR2 YENEEA. Trimming cost V 3 bases and J 4 bases; bases outside gene matches: 2. The CDR3 is 14 amino acids. The CDR3 spells CASSLHRGTGELFF. CDR3 nucleotide sequence: TGTGCCAGCAGCTTGCACAGGGGCACCGGGGAGCTGTTTTTT.

The chain joins TRBV28 to TRBJ2-7; D gene ambiguous. Germline-derived CDR1 and CDR2 are MDHEN and SYDVKM. Trimming shortened V by 2 bases and J by 7 bases, and 18 bases separated the two germline ends. The CDR3 spans 15 residues. CDR3 coding DNA: TGTGCCAGCAGTTTAAGGTTGAGACTGCTGTGGGAGCAGTACTTC. It is translated as CASSLRLRLLWEQYF.

CDR3 nucleotides: TGTGCCAGCAGCCTAGACTTGAACACTGAAGCTTTCTTT. Encoded protein: CASSLDLNTEAFF. V is TRBV7-8 and J is TRBJ1-1; D not resolved. Trimming left V 5 bases short and J 0 bases short, with 7 bases between. The CDR3 runs 13 residues. Germline CDR1 SGHVS, CDR2 FQNEAQ.

This chain connects TRBV19 to TRBJ1-1; 10 bases are shared with TRBD1. In germline, CDR1 is LNHDA, CDR2 SQIVND (reference sequence). The CDR3 loop spans 13 amino acids. The V gene end was trimmed by 10 bases and the J gene end by 3 bases; junction bases not matched to a gene: 5. CDR3 region: CATTDRGYTEAFF. In DNA, the CDR3 is TGTGCCACCACGGACAGGGGGTACACTGAAGCTTTCTTT.

The chain links TRBV2 to TRBJ2-7, with 8 bases that match TRBD2. The CDR3 is made up of 16 amino acids. V trimming: 6 bases; J trimming: 2 bases; junction bases outside the gene matches: 12. From germline, CDR1 is SNHLY and CDR2 FYNNEI. CDR3 protein: CASRGLAGPGTYEQYF. CDR3 in DNA: TGTGCCAGCAGGGGGTTAGCGGGACCAGGCACCTACGAGCAGTACTTC.

The V call is TRBV7-6, the J call TRBJ2-2, with TRBD1 as a possible D gene (6 bases). The V gene lost 7 bases and the J gene lost 2 bases, with 11 bases spanning the gap. The CDR3 covers 14 residues. Germline values: CDR1 SGHVS, CDR2 FNYEAQ. The CDR3 DNA reads TGTGCCAGCAAAACAGGGACAAACACCGGGGAGCTGTTTTTT. Protein product: CASKTGTNTGELFF.

This rearrangement joins TRBV7-9 to TRBJ2-3; 9 bases agree with TRBD2. V dropped 5 bases and J dropped 2; count of bases not matched to a gene: 11. The CDR3 loop spans 17 amino acids. The V gene's germline CDR1 is SEHNR and CDR2 FQNEAQ (reference sequence). CDR3 DNA sequence: TGTGCCAGCAGCCTACCTCGGACTAGCGTGAACACAGATACGCAGTATTTT. This translates into CASSLPRTSVNTDTQYF.

This chain uses TRBV27 with TRBJ1-1; TRBD1 matches at 8 bases. Trimming cost V 5 bases and J 4 bases; bases outside gene matches: 6. Germline V gene sequence: CDR1 MNHEY, CDR2 SMNVEV (reference sequence). This CDR3 spans 14 amino acids. The CDR3 DNA sequence: TGTGCCAGCAGTAACGGACAGGGCCCCACTGAAGCTTTCTTT. Translated: CASSNGQGPTEAFF.

V is TRBV19 and J is TRBJ1-5, with D tentatively TRBD1 (6 bases). Deletions cut 5 bases from V and 5 bases from J, with 16 bases between. This CDR3 has 15 residues. Germline assignment: CDR1 LNHDA and CDR2 SQIVND (reference sequence). CDR3 in amino acids: CASSVQGKAYQPQHF. The CDR3 region has the DNA TGTGCCAGTAGTGTACAGGGTAAGGCGTATCAGCCCCAGCATTTT.